This T cell receptor beta chain was identified in a study of vaccination effects on CD4 cells after COVID-19. The repertoire was sequenced with immunoSEQ multiplex PCR; TCRdb's copy has only in-frame clones and lacks some. Here the sample spans 71,000 or so clones, around 76% being singletons. In the ViraFEST assay, antigen-specific CD4+ clonotypes were identified by expansion after peptide-pool stimulation. Cultured cells yielded isolated CD4+ T cells after roughly 11 days. The vaccine recipients had no prior SARS-CoV-2 infection, with negative nucleocapsid antibodies. The CDR3 spans 17 residues. The V and J ends lost 2 bases and 6 bases respectively, with 20 bases between them. Germline CDR1 and CDR2: SGHAT and FQNNGV. Regarding this clone: Its specificity is unknown.

The study, taken as a whole, reports: Convalescent patients numbered few in the study; early post-infection timepoints were missing entirely. Clonal contraction was marked in infection- and vaccine-induced clones late after vaccination.

The clonotype originates from a human donor who received a COVID-19 vaccine. The material sequenced was CD4+ T cells from PBMCs cultured with HCoV-OC43 spike peptides, taken before COVID-19 vaccination. Subset given: HCoV-OC43 spike overlapping peptide pool stimulation. The chain has TRBV11-2 and TRBJ2-4; D may be TRBD2 (6 bases). The CDR3 nucleotides are TGTGCCAGCAGCTTATTCGGGACTGGAACGTCCGGAAACATTCAGTACTTC. Protein sequence: CASSLFGTGTSGNIQYF. Using reference TRBV11-2 and TRBJ2-4 for the parts outside the CDR3, the full variable domain is EAGVAQSPRYKIIEKRQSVAFWCNPISGHATLYWYQQILGQGPKLLIQFQNNGVVDDSQLPKDRFSAERLKGVDSTLKIQPAKLEDSAVYLCASSLFGTGTSGNIQYFGAGTRLSVL.